Presented here are 18 T cell receptor beta chains from one specimen sequenced in a study of shared clonotypes between healthy human individuals (dated by TCRdb to the early 2020s). Library method: the immunoSEQ multiplex PCR assay. Not all clones reach the TCRdb copy of this immuneACCESS table, which keeps in-frame sequences only. Checked studies attribute under half of the gap to unresolved V genes and leave the rest unexplained. Across this sample there are roughly 2.5 million clones, with roughly 92% seen only once. The ten top clones hold around 0.14% of the sample. The specimen was naive CD4+ T cells sorted from blood. The cell subset or site label, read with the paper, signifies: CD45RA+ positively selected. These receptors all come from a man aged 18 to 30 in good health.

This clone was observed a few times. V and J are TRBV6-6 and TRBJ1-5, with D possibly matching TRBD1 (5 bases). V lost 8 bases and J 4 bases, leaving 6 bases between the germline ends. The CDR3 totals 11 residues. In germline, CDR1 is MNHNY, CDR2 SVGAGI (reference sequence). The CDR3, as DNA: TGTGCCAGCGGGGGGAATCAGCCCCAGCATTTT. It translates to CASGGNQPQHF.

This clone was picked up one time. For the CDR3, the DNA is TGTGCCTGGAGTGTAAATACCGGAGCCTACGAGCAGTACTTC. Encoded protein: CAWSVNTGAYEQYF. The chain couples TRBV30 to TRBJ2-7; D is unclear. This CDR3 contains 14 residues. The germline gives CDR1 GTSNPN, CDR2 SVGIG (reference sequence). V lost 0 bases and J lost 2, with 11 bases in between.

This clone was recorded a few times. V usage is TRBV6-6 and J usage is TRBJ1-1; D remains ambiguous. The CDR3 runs to 12 residues. Germline values: CDR1 MNHNY, CDR2 SVGAGI (reference sequence). The V end lost 0 bases, the J end lost 10 bases, and 9 bases lay between the germline ends. The DNA for the CDR3 is TGTGCCAGCAGTTACTCGGCAGGCTTAGCTTTCTTT. Residues: CASSYSAGLAFF.

The chain couples TRBV5-4 to TRBJ2-1; 7 positions agree with TRBD1. Germline V gene sequence: CDR1 SGHNT, CDR2 YYREEE (reference sequence). V dropped 4 bases and J dropped 6; count of bases not matched to a gene: 13. The CDR3 runs to 16 residues. CDR3 in amino acids: CASSPPLFTGANEQFF. The DNA of the CDR3 is TGTGCCAGCAGCCCACCCTTATTCACAGGGGCCAATGAGCAGTTCTTC.

The V and J genes are TRBV2 and TRBJ2-2, with D unclear. Trimming took off 6 bases at V and 6 bases at J, with 14 bases between the two ends. The CDR3 sequence is 14 residues long. The V gene's germline CDR1 is SNHLY and CDR2 FYNNEI. DNA for the CDR3: TGTGCCAGCAGGGCCAATATCCTGGCCGGGGAGCTGTTTTTT. It encodes CASRANILAGELFF. Full variable domain (rest looked up from reference TRBV2 and TRBJ2-2): EPEVTQTPSHQVTQMGQEVILRCVPISNHLYFYWYRQILGQKVEFLVSFYNNEISEKSEIFDDQFSVERPDGSNFTLKIRSTKLEDSAMYFCASRANILAGELFFGEGSRLTVL.

The chain combines TRBV11-2 with TRBJ2-7; 8 bases map to TRBD1. The CDR3 spans 15 residues. Unmatched junction bases numbered 7, after V lost 6 bases and J lost 0 bases. Germline V gene data show CDR1 as SGHAT and CDR2 as FQNNGV. The CDR3 DNA is TGTGCCAGCAGATCTACAGGGGGGAGCTCCTACGAGCAGTACTTC. This codes for CASRSTGGSSYEQYF.

The rearrangement links TRBV5-4 to TRBJ2-7; D unclear. The CDR3 runs 13 residues. Trimming cost V 2 bases and J 5 bases, with 11 bases left between them. Germline lookup yields CDR1 SGHNT and CDR2 YYREEE (reference sequence). The CDR3: CASSLPNRDEQYF. CDR3 bases: TGTGCCAGCAGCTTACCTAACCGGGACGAGCAGTACTTC.

This rearrangement joins TRBV15 to TRBJ2-5; D is perhaps TRBD1 or TRBD2 (5 bases each). Between the trimmed V and J ends, which lost 1 base and 3 bases, there was a span of 6 bases. The CDR3 covers 13 residues. The germline V gene has CDR1 LNHNV and CDR2 YYDKDF (reference sequence). The CDR3 protein is CATSRGGKETQYF. The CDR3 coding sequence is TGTGCCACCAGCAGAGGGGGGAAAGAGACCCAGTACTTC.

This sequence joins TRBV27 and TRBJ2-3, with TRBD2 as a possible D gene (6 bases). The CDR3 is 15 amino acids. The V end lost 8 bases, the J end lost 2 bases, and 17 bases lay between the germline ends. Germline V gene sequence: CDR1 MNHEY, CDR2 SMNVEV (reference sequence). DNA for the CDR3: TGTGCCAGCGCTCCCCGTGGGCGGGACACAGATACGCAGTATTTT. Translation: CASAPRGRDTDTQYF.

This clone was seen more than once but under ten times. The chain employs TRBV19 and TRBJ1-2; D remains unclear. Germline lookup yields CDR1 LNHDA and CDR2 SQIVND (reference sequence). There are 13 residues in the CDR3. With 6 bases removed from V and 8 bases from J, the gap between germline ends came to 16 bases. As DNA, the CDR3 is TGTGCCAGTAGGGTCGGCAACTCCGGGGGCTACACCTTC. It specifies CASRVGNSGGYTF.

This chain joins TRBV2 and TRBJ1-1, with 8 bases matching TRBD1. After removal of 8 bases from V and 4 bases from J, the junction contained 6 bases not matched to a gene. The germline gives CDR1 SNHLY, CDR2 FYNNEI. The CDR3 spans 13 residues. Written as DNA, the CDR3 is TGTGCCAGCGGGGCAGGGGGCAGCACTGAAGCTTTCTTT. Translating it yields CASGAGGSTEAFF.

The DNA of the CDR3 is TGTGCCAGCAGTCCCTGGGACAACTACGAGCAGTACTTC. It translates to CASSPWDNYEQYF. This chain links TRBV27 with TRBJ2-7; possible D gene TRBD1, 6 bases. This CDR3 has 13 residues. Trimming stripped 5 bases from V and 3 bases from J, with 11 bases between. Looked up from germline, CDR1 is MNHEY and CDR2 is SMNVEV (reference sequence).

This clone was seen just once. This chain connects TRBV7-2 to TRBJ2-7; tentative D call: TRBD1 (5 bases). Germline CDR1 and CDR2: SGHTA and FQGNSA. CDR3 length: 13 amino acids. The V end lost 5 bases, the J end lost 6 bases, and 14 bases lay between the germline ends. DNA for the CDR3: TGTGCCAGCAGCCCAGAAGGGGTCGGCGAGCAGTACTTC. It yields the protein CASSPEGVGEQYF.

The chain recombines TRBV29-1 with TRBJ2-7; 8 nucleotides line up with TRBD1. The V gene end was trimmed by 6 bases and the J gene end by 7 bases; junction bases not matched to a gene: 14. CDR3 length: 14 residues. Germline V gene sequence: CDR1 SQVTM, CDR2 ANQGSEA. The CDR3 sequence: CSVQPAQGAGEQYF. The CDR3 nucleotides are TGCAGCGTCCAGCCTGCCCAGGGGGCGGGAGAGCAGTACTTC.

The chain carries TRBV6-1 and TRBJ1-3; D unclear. CDR1 MNHNS and CDR2 SASEGT come from the germline V gene. The germline V and J ends were trimmed by 5 bases and 5 bases, with 4 bases remaining between them. CDR3 length: 11 residues. The CDR3 coding sequence is TGTGCCAGCAGTTATCGAAACACCATATATTTT. This codes for CASSYRNTIYF.

Points on this clone: The sample has other DNA sequences that encode this CDR3 too. J is TRBJ1-2 and V is TRBV2, with D tentatively TRBD1 (6 bases). The V gene's germline CDR1 is SNHLY and CDR2 FYNNEI. This CDR3 region has 13 residues. V shed 3 bases and J shed 3 bases, with 8 bases lying between them. This chain's CDR3 is CASSDGGDYGYTF. In nucleotides, the CDR3 is TGTGCCAGCAGTGATGGGGGCGACTATGGCTACACCTTC.

The V and J genes are TRBV14 and TRBJ2-7, with 7 nucleotides matching TRBD1. Germline V gives CDR1 SGHDN, CDR2 FVKESK. The length of the CDR3 is 14 residues. The trim removed 5 bases at V and 3 bases at J, leaving 7 bases unmatched. This chain's CDR3 is CASSSRGMVYEQYF. CDR3 nucleotide sequence: TGTGCCAGCAGCTCCAGGGGGATGGTCTACGAGCAGTACTTC.

This clone appeared a few times. The rearrangement uses TRBV30 and TRBJ1-1; possibly TRBD1 for D (6 bases). The CDR3 totals 13 residues. CDR1 and CDR2 from the germline V gene are GTSNPN and SVGIG (reference sequence). V lost 4 bases and J lost 6, with 15 bases in between. The CDR3 loop is CAWTRGGRPEAFF. Written as DNA, the CDR3 is TGTGCCTGGACCAGGGGAGGGCGGCCTGAAGCTTTCTTT.